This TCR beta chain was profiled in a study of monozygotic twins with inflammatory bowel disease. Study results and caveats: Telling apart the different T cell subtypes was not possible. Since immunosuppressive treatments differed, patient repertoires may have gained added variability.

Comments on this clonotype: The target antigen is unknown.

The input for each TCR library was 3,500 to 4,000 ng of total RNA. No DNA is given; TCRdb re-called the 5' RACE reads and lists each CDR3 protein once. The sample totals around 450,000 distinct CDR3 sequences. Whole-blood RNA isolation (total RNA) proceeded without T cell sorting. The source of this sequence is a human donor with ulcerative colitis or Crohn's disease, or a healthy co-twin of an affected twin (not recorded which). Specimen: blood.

CDR3 amino acids: CASSLKTNYPNEQFF. The chain combines TRBV11-2 with TRBJ2-1. This CDR3 is 15 amino acids long. Germline lookup yields CDR1 SGHAT and CDR2 FQNNGV.